This entry concerns a single T cell receptor beta chain. Its antigen is as yet unknown. This sample is drawn from a study of cytomegalovirus exposure and HLA in healthy donors. Study background: Inside one of the first data releases sat roughly 80 million unique TCRs taken from HLA-typed donors.

Germline-derived CDR1 and CDR2 are SEHNR and FQNEAQ (reference sequence). V was shortened by 6 bases and J by 2 bases, with 14 bases between the two germline ends. The CDR3 covers 14 residues. Overall study results and limits: Several of the most significant clusters were apparently associated with common viral pathogens in a later analysis. Per a later analysis, about 17,000 TCR beta sequences showed association with HLA alleles at 0.05 false discovery rate.

13 Jbeta primers and 60 Vbeta primers were used for the PCR. In the original workflow: Later work found around 72 million unique TCR beta chains, with 9 million to 13 million shared. Some clones are missing from TCRdb's copy, which holds only in-frame ones; the method was immunoSEQ multiplex PCR. V, J and clone size reflect that table, while D and trimming were determined from the DNA. The table shows some 170,000 clones, with around 76% occurring only once. The chain carries TRBV7-9 and TRBJ2-7; no firm D call. This TCR derives from a woman in her thirties or forties in good health and CMV-seronegative. Sequencing used PBMCs. The DNA of the CDR3 is TGTGCCAGCAGTAACACGTTATCTCCCTACGAGCAGTACTTC. Amino acid sequence: CASSNTLSPYEQYF. The variable domain in full, with the rest retrieved from reference TRBV7-9 and TRBJ2-7, is DTGVSQNPRHKITKRGQNVTFRCDPISEHNRLYWYRQTLGQGPEFLTYFQNEAQLEKSRLLSDRFSAERPKGSFSTLEIQRTEQGDSAMYLCASSNTLSPYEQYFGPGTRLTVT.